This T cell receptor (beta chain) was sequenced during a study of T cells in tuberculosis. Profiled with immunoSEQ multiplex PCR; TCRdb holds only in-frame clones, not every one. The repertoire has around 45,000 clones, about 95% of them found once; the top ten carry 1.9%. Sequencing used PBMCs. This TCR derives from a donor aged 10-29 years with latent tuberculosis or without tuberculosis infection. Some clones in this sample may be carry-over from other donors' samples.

Here the CDR3 DNA reads TGTGCCAGCAGTCGCGGCGGGAGGTCCTACAATGAGCAGTTCTTC. It yields the protein CASSRGGRSYNEQFF. The rearrangement joins TRBV25-1 to TRBJ2-1; 8 nucleotides match TRBD2. CDR3 length: 15 amino acids. Germline V CDR1 and CDR2: MGHDK, SYGVNS. V dropped 5 bases and J dropped 1; count of bases not matched to a gene: 4.